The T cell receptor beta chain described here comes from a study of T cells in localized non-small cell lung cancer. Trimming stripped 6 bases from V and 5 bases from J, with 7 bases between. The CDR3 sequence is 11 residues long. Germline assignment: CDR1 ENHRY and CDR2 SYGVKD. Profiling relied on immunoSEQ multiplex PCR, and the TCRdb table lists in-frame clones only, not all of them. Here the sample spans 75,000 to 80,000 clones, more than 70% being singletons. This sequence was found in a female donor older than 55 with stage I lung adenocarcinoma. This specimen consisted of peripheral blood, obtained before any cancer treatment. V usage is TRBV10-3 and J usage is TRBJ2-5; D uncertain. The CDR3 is CAISQQETQYF. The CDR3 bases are TGTGCCATCAGCCAACAGGAGACCCAGTACTTC.